This TCR beta chain was profiled in a study of OX40 agonist ivuxolimab in advanced cancers. Turning to the study itself: Patients took ivuxolimab, an agonistic anti-OX40 (CD134) antibody. Participants averaged about 66 years of age (range roughly 23 to 85) and were less than 85% male. Dose-escalation patients had hepatocellular carcinoma, melanoma, renal cell or head and neck cancer.

The V gene lost 3 bases and the J gene lost 4 bases, with 2 bases spanning the gap. The CDR3 length is 11 residues. Germline CDR1 reads SNHLY; CDR2 reads FYNNEI. Profiling relied on immunoSEQ multiplex PCR, and the TCRdb table lists in-frame clones only, not all of them. This table has roughly 100,000 clones, approximately 93% appearing once. The J gene is TRBJ2-3, the V gene TRBV2; no definite D call. Specimen: CD4+ or CD8+ T cells sorted from blood, collected in a trial of the OX40 agonist ivuxolimab. This receptor was identified in an adult with an advanced solid tumor such as melanoma, head and neck, liver or kidney cancer. CDR3 amino acids: CASSDADTQYF. CDR3 nucleotides: TGTGCCAGCAGTGACGCAGATACGCAGTATTTT.